The clone carrying this T cell receptor beta chain turned up a few times. Trimming took 4 bases from V and 5 from J; bases not matched to a gene: 7. Germline CDR1 MNHEY, CDR2 SVGAGI. CDR3 size: 15 residues. Authors' processing steps: Reference gene primers were amplified, and this amplification served to estimate nucleated cell counts. Here immunoSEQ multiplex PCR was the method, and the copy in TCRdb shows in-frame clones only, minus some. V, J and clone size reflect that table, while D and trimming were determined from the DNA. The sample has roughly 200,000 clones; about 80% are singletons. This sample is drawn from a study of blood T cell repertoires in COVID-19. At the level of the study: Italy, Spain and the United States were the sources of the convalescent and acute COVID-19 samples. Sources were T cells, B-cell-depleted T cells, or PBMCs; the material itself was cDNA or gDNA.

This chain uses TRBV6-5 with TRBJ1-1; TRBD1 aligns across 10 bases. This sequence was found in a man in his forties or fifties with active or convalescent COVID-19. Source material: peripheral blood. The CDR3 nucleotides read TGTGCCAGCAGTTGGGGGGACAGGGGTGGTACTGAAGCTTTCTTT. Its translation is CASSWGDRGGTEAFF.